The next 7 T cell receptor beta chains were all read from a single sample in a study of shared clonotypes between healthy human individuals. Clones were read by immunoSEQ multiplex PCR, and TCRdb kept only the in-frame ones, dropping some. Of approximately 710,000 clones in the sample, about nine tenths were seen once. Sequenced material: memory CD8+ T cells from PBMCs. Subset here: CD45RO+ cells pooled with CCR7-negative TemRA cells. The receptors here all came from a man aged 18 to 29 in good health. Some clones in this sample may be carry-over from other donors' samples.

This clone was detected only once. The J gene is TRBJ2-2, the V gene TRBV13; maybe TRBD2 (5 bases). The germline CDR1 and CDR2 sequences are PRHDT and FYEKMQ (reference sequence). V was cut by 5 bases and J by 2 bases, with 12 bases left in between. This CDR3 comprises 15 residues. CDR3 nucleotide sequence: TGTGCCAGCAGCCTAAGGACTTTAAACACCGGGGAGCTGTTTTTT. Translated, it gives CASSLRTLNTGELFF.

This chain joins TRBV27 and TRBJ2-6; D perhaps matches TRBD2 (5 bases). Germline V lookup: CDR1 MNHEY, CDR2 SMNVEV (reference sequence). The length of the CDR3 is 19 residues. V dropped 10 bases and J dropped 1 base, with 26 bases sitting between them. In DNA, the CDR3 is TGTGCCACCATCTTGGATGGAGGCCGCCTCTGGTCTGGGGCCAACGTCCTGACTTTC. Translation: CATILDGGRLWSGANVLTF. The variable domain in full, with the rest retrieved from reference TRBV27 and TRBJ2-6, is EAQVTQNPRYLITVTGKKLTVTCSQNMNHEYMSWYRQDPGLGLRQIYYSMNVEVTDKGDVPEGYKVSRKEKRNFPLILESPSPNQTSLYFCATILDGGRLWSGANVLTFGAGSRLTVL.

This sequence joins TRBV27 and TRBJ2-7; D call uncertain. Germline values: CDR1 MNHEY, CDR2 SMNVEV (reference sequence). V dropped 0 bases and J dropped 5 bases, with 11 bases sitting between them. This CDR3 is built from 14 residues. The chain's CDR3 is CASSLSKGLHEQYF. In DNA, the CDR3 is TGTGCCAGCAGTTTATCGAAAGGTCTCCACGAGCAGTACTTC.

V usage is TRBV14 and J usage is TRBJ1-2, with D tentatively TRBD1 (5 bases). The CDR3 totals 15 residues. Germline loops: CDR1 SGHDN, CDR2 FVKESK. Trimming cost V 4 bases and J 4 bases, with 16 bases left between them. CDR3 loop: CASSRTAGGTYGYTF. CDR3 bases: TGTGCCAGCAGCCGGACCGCGGGGGGTACCTATGGCTACACCTTC.

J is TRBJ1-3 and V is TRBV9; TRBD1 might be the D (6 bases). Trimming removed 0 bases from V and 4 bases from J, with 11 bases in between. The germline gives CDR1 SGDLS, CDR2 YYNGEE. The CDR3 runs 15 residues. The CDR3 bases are TGTGCCAGCAGCGTAGGTCCAGGGGTAGGAAACACCATATATTTT. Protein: CASSVGPGVGNTIYF. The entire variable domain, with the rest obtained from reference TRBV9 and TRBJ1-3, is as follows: DSGVTQTPKHLITATGQRVTLRCSPRSGDLSVYWYQQSLDQGLQFLIQYYNGEERAKGNILERFSAQQFPDLHSELNLSSLELGDSALYFCASSVGPGVGNTIYFGEGSWLTVV.

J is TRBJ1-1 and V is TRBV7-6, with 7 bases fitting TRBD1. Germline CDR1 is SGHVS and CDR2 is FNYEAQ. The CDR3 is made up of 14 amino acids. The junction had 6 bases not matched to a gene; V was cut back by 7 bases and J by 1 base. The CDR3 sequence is CASKPGQRNTEAFF. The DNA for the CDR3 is TGTGCCAGCAAGCCGGGACAGAGGAACACTGAAGCTTTCTTT. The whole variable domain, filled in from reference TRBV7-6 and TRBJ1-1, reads GAGVSQSPRYKVTKRGQDVALRCDPISGHVSLYWYRQALGQGPEFLTYFNYEAQQDKSGLPNDRFSAERPEGSISTLTIQRTEQRDSAMYRCASKPGQRNTEAFFGQGTRLTVV.

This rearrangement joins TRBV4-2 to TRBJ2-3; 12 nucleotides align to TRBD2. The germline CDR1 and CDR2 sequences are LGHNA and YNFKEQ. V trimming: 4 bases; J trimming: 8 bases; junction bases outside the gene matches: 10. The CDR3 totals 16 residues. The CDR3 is CASSRTSGTTRGTQYF. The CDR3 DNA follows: TGTGCCAGCAGCCGGACTAGCGGGACCACCAGGGGTACGCAGTATTTT.